A single sample gave rise to the 15 T cell receptor beta chains below, sequenced in a study of T cell responses to AZD1222 COVID-19 vaccine. Sequencing was performed with immunoSEQ multiplex PCR; in TCRdb, only in-frame clones are kept and a portion is missing. The data contain some 100,000 clones, just under 90% of them singletons. The sample here was peripheral blood, taken on day 0 of AZD1222 vaccination. Source of these receptors: an adult in good health.

The chain links TRBV5-6 to TRBJ1-1, with TRBD1 identical over 8 bases. The length of the CDR3 is 13 residues. J gave up 11 bases and V 4 bases, and 10 bases lay outside the gene matches. Germline V CDR1 and CDR2: SGHDT, YYEEEE. The CDR3 sequence: CASSPGTGRGAFF. CDR3 coding DNA: TGTGCCAGCAGCCCGGGGACAGGCCGCGGTGCTTTCTTT.

The chain carries TRBV6-2 or TRBV6-3 and TRBJ2-1, with 11 bases fitting TRBD1. CDR1 and CDR2 (germline): MNHEY, SVGEGT. The CDR3 is 16 amino acids. The V and J ends lost 5 bases and 3 bases, in that order; junction bases with no gene match: 6. The CDR3 sequence is CASSRTGGVIYNEQFF. DNA for the CDR3: TGTGCCAGCAGTCGGACAGGGGGCGTAATCTACAATGAGCAGTTCTTC.

The V and J genes are TRBV7-2 and TRBJ2-1; weak D call: TRBD1 (7 bases). The CDR3 totals 13 residues. CDR1 SGHTA and CDR2 FQGNSA come from the germline V gene. V gave up 4 bases and J gave up 10 bases, with 14 bases separating them. This chain's CDR3 is CASSSQGGQEQFF. DNA of the CDR3: TGTGCCAGCAGCTCGCAGGGGGGTCAGGAGCAGTTCTTC.

This chain uses TRBV7-2 with TRBJ1-4, with D uncertain. The CDR3 is made up of 17 amino acids. V was cut by 2 bases and J by 4 bases, with 17 bases left in between. Germline V CDR1 and CDR2: SGHTA, FQGNSA. The CDR3 coding sequence is TGTGCCAGCAGCTTAAATGTTTGGGCAGTCGGTAATGAAAAACTGTTTTTT. Protein product: CASSLNVWAVGNEKLFF.

This clone was observed a few times. The chain links TRBV4-3 to TRBJ1-6; TRBD1 is a possible D gene (5 bases). CDR3 length equals 12 residues. Trimming took 3 bases from V and 9 from J, leaving 6 bases between them. Germline assignment: CDR1 LGHNA and CDR2 YSLEER. The CDR3 here is CASSQGGSPLHF. In DNA, the CDR3 is TGCGCCAGCAGCCAGGGGGGTTCACCCCTCCACTTT.

J is TRBJ1-2 and V is TRBV9; 10 bases agree with TRBD1. The germline V gene encodes CDR1 SGDLS and CDR2 YYNGEE. The J segment lost 6 bases and the V segment lost 2 bases, leaving 10 bases of the junction unmatched. CDR3 size: 16 residues. DNA for the CDR3: TGTGCCAGCAGCGTTGCCGGGACAGGGGAATGGGATGGCTACACCTTC. Residues: CASSVAGTGEWDGYTF.

The chain has TRBV7-9 and TRBJ1-3; no clear D. The V end lost 8 bases, the J end lost 0 bases, and 14 bases lay between the germline ends. The CDR3 consists of 15 residues. The germline V gene has CDR1 SEHNR and CDR2 FQNEAQ (reference sequence). The CDR3 is CASDKDGSSGNTIYF. The CDR3 coding sequence is TGTGCCAGCGACAAGGACGGAAGCTCTGGAAACACCATATATTTT.

In its sample, this clone was seen once. V is TRBV19 and J is TRBJ2-3; either TRBD1 or TRBD2 may supply D (5 bases each). From germline, CDR1 is LNHDA and CDR2 SQIVND (reference sequence). Trimming removed 3 bases at V and 6 bases at J, with 10 bases between. This CDR3 has 13 residues. CDR3 protein: CASSMGTADTQYF. DNA of the CDR3: TGTGCCAGTAGTATGGGGACCGCGGATACGCAGTATTTT.

CDR3 amino acids: CASSQGGQGARGYTF. CDR3 sequence (DNA): TGCGCCAGCAGCCAAGGCGGACAGGGGGCACGTGGCTACACCTTC. V and J are TRBV4-1 and TRBJ1-2; TRBD1 matches 11 bases. Looked up from germline, CDR1 is MGHRA and CDR2 is YSYEKL. The CDR3 length is 15 residues. After removal of 1 base from V and 7 bases from J, the junction contained 5 bases not matched to a gene.

J is TRBJ1-1 and V is TRBV7-3; 7 bases map to TRBD1. The CDR3 spans 13 residues. Germline values: CDR1 SGHTA, CDR2 FQGTGA. The V segment lost 5 bases and the J segment 6 bases; nucleotides outside the gene matches: 6. CDR3 sequence (DNA): TGTGCCAGCAGCCCGCGGACAGGCTCTGAAGCTTTCTTT. Its protein is CASSPRTGSEAFF.

In regard to this clone: A read error may account for a junction end that differs from germline. The chain uses TRBV12-3 or TRBV12-4 and TRBJ1-2; D may be TRBD1 (5 bases). The CDR3 is made up of 13 amino acids. CDR3 in amino acids: CASSPDSNYDYTF. Written as DNA, the CDR3 is TGTGCCAGCAGTCCCGACAGTAACTATGACTACACCTTC.

The chain has TRBV7-2 and TRBJ2-5; a weak D match, TRBD2 (5 bases). Germline loops: CDR1 SGHTA, CDR2 FQGNSA. V gave up 5 bases and J gave up 2 bases, with 12 bases separating them. The CDR3 spans 14 residues. Written as DNA, the CDR3 is TGTGCCAGCAGCCAACCCCCGGGGCAAGAGACCCAGTACTTC. Amino acids: CASSQPPGQETQYF.

The chain recombines TRBV21-1 with TRBJ1-1; the D call in the table, TRBD1, was not verified against the DNA. TRBV21-1 counts as a pseudogene. This CDR3 region has 15 residues. DNA of the CDR3: TGTGCCAGCAGCAAAGCGCCAGGGGAGAACACTGAAGCTTTCTTT. Translation: CASSKAPGENTEAFF.

The rearrangement links TRBV19 to TRBJ1-4; D uncertain. This CDR3 region has 14 residues. The ends were cut back, 6 bases at V and 3 bases at J, with 11 bases in the middle. Germline lookup yields CDR1 LNHDA and CDR2 SQIVND (reference sequence). The CDR3 sequence is CASRPEGANEKLFF. The CDR3 region has the DNA TGTGCCAGTAGACCGGAGGGAGCTAATGAAAAACTGTTTTTT.

The chain is built from TRBV6-1 and TRBJ2-7; TRBD2 matches 7 bases. The CDR3 totals 15 residues. Germline CDR1 MNHNS, CDR2 SASEGT. Trimming at V came to 0 bases and at J to 3 bases, leaving 5 bases not matched to a gene. CDR3 region: CASSEAPGGLYEQYF. CDR3 nucleotides: TGTGCCAGCAGTGAAGCGCCGGGAGGCCTCTACGAGCAGTACTTC.